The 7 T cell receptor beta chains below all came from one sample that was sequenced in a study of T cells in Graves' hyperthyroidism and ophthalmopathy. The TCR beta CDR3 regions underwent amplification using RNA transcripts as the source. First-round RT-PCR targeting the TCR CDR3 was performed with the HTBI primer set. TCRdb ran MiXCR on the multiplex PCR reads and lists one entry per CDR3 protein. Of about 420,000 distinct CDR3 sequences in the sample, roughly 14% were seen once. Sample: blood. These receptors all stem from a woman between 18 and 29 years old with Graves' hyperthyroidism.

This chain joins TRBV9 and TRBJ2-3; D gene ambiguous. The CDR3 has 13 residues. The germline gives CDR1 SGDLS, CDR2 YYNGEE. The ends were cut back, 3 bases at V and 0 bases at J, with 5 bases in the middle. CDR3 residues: CASSEWSTDTQYF. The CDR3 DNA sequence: TGTGCCAGCAGCGAATGGAGCACAGATACGCAGTATTTT.

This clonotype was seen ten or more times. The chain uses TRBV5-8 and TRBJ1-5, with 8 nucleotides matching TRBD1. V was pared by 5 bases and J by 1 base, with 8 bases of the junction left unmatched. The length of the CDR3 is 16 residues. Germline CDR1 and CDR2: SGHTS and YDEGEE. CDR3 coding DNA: TGTGCCAGCAGTTATGACAGGGGCTTAAGCAATCAGCCCCAGCATTTT. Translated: CASSYDRGLSNQPQHF.

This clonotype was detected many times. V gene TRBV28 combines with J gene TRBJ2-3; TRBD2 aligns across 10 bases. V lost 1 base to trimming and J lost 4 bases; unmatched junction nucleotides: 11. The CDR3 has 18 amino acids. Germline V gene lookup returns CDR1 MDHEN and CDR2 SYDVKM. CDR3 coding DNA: TGTGCCAGCAGTTTATTAGCTAGCGGGAGCGGTGGGGCAGATACGCAGTATTTT. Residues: CASSLLASGSGGADTQYF.

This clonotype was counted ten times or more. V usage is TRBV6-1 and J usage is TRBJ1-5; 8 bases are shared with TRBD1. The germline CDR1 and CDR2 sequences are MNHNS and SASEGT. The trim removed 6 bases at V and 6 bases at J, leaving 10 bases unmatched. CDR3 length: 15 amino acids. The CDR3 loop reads CASSLRQGAGQPQHF. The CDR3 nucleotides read TGTGCCAGCAGCTTACGCCAGGGGGCTGGTCAGCCCCAGCATTTT.

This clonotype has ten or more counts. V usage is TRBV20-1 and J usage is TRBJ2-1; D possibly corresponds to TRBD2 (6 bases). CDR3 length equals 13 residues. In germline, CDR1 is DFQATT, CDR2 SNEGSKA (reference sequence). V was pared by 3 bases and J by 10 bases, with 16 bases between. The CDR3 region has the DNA TGCAGTGCTAGCTCCCCTGGGGGGTGGGAGCAGTTCTTC. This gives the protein CSASSPGGWEQFF.

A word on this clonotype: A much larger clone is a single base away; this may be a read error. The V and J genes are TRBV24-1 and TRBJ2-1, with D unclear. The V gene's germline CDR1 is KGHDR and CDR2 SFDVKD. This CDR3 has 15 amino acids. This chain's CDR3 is CAISAKGSSYNEQFF. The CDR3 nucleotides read TGTGCCATCAGTGCTAAAGGTAGCTCCTACAATGAGCAGTTCTTC.

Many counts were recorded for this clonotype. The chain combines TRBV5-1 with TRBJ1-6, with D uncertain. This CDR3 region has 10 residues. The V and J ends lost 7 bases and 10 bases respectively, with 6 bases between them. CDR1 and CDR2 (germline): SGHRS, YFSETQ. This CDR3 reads CASRASPLHF. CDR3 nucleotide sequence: TGCGCCAGCCGGGCATCACCCCTCCACTTT.